One and the same sample provided the 5 T cell receptor beta chains below, sequenced in a study of blood T cell repertoires in COVID-19. Measured with immunoSEQ multiplex PCR; TCRdb has only the in-frame clones, and not every one. Altogether about 350,000 clones are present, more than 75% being singletons, with the ten largest covering 5.3%. Sequencing input: PBMCs or T cells enriched from blood (not recorded which). These receptors were collected from a woman younger than 45 who had recovered from COVID-19.

The chain joins TRBV27 to TRBJ1-4, with TRBD1 as a possible D gene (5 bases). The length of the CDR3 is 14 residues. CDR1 and CDR2 (germline): MNHEY, SMNVEV (reference sequence). Trimming shortened V by 4 bases and J by 5 bases, and 11 bases separated the two germline ends. The CDR3 coding sequence is TGTGCCAGCAGTTCCGCGGGACCAAATGAAAAACTGTTTTTT. Protein sequence: CASSSAGPNEKLFF.

The chain's CDR3 is CASRADMNTEAFF. The CDR3 DNA reads TGCGCCAGCAGGGCCGATATGAACACTGAAGCTTTCTTT. V usage is TRBV10-1 and J usage is TRBJ1-1, with D uncertain. Germline lookup yields CDR1 WNHNN and CDR2 SYGVQD (reference sequence). V lost 6 bases, J lost 0 bases, and 8 bases lay in between. This CDR3 spans 13 amino acids.

CDR3 sequence reads: CASSRTGEPGNTIYF. The CDR3 nucleotides read TGTGCCAGCTCACGAACAGGTGAACCTGGAAACACCATATATTTT. V gene TRBV18 combines with J gene TRBJ1-3, with D possibly being TRBD1 (5 bases). CDR3 length: 15 residues. The V end was cut by 4 bases, the J end by 2 bases, with 12 bases between. In germline, CDR1 is KGHSH, CDR2 LQKENI.

This chain joins TRBV27 and TRBJ2-3, with TRBD2 matching 8 bases. Germline CDR1 and CDR2: MNHEY and SMNVEV (reference sequence). The CDR3 is 16 amino acids. J gave up 11 bases and V 4 bases, and 17 bases lay outside the gene matches. The CDR3: CASSSPLRSGGTGQYF. The CDR3 region has the DNA TGTGCCAGCAGTTCTCCCCTGAGGAGCGGGGGAACTGGGCAGTATTTT.

This chain connects TRBV19 to TRBJ1-2; D might be TRBD1 (6 bases). Trimming removed 7 bases at V and 4 bases at J, with 19 bases between. Germline CDR1 reads LNHDA; CDR2 reads SQIVND (reference sequence). The CDR3 extends over 15 amino acids. The CDR3 bases are TGTGCCAGTAACCACCAGGGGTCCCTCAGCTATGGCTACACCTTC. It specifies CASNHQGSLSYGYTF.